This TCR beta chain was sequenced in a study of cytomegalovirus exposure and HLA in healthy donors. Study findings and constraints: A few chains linked to CMV were shown in vitro to be specific for CMV antigens. Many donors shared some public TCRs, even though most TCR sequences were rare.

Only in-frame clones appear in the TCRdb table, and some are missing; sequencing was by immunoSEQ multiplex PCR. Of tens of thousands of clones in the sample, roughly 89% were seen once. This CDR3 has 14 residues. The V segment lost 7 bases and the J segment 7 bases; nucleotides outside the gene matches: 9. Germline V gene sequence: CDR1 SNHLY, CDR2 FYNNEI. A note on this clone: Antigen: not known.

The receptor was derived from a woman aged 18-29 years in good health and CMV-seropositive. The gene calls are TRBV2 and TRBJ1-4, with TRBD1 identical over 7 bases. The sample taken for sequencing was PBMCs. In DNA, the CDR3 is TGTGCCAGCACGGGTGACAGGGTGACTGAAAAACTGTTTTTT. It translates to CASTGDRVTEKLFF.